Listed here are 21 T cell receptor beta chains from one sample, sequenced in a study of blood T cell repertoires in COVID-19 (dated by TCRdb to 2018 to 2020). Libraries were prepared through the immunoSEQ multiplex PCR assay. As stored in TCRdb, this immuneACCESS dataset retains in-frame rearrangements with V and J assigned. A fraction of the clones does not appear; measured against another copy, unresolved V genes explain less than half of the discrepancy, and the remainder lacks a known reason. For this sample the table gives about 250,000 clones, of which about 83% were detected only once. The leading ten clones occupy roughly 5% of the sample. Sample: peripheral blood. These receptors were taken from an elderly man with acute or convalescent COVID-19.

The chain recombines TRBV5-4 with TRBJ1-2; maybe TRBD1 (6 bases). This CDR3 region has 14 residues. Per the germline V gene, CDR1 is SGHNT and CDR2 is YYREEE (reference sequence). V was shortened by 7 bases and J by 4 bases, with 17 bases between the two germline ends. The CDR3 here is CASGTGYSAYGYTF. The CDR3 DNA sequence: TGTGCCAGCGGAACAGGGTACTCAGCCTATGGCTACACCTTC. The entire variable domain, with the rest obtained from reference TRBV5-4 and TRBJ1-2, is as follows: ETGVTQSPTHLIKTRGQQVTLRCSSQSGHNTVSWYQQALGQGPQFIFQYYREEENGRGNFPPRFSGLQFPNYSSELNVNALELDDSALYLCASGTGYSAYGYTFGSGTRLTVV.

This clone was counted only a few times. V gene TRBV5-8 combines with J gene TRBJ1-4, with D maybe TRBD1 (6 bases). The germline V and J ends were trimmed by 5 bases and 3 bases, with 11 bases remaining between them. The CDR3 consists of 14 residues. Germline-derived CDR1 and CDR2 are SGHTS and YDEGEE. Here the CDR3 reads CASSSGQPNEKLFF. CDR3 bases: TGTGCCAGCAGTTCCGGACAGCCTAATGAAAAACTGTTTTTT.

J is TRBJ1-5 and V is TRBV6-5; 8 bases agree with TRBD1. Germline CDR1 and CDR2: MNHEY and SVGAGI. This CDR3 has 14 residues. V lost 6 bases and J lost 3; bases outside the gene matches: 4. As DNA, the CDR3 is TGTGCCAGCAGGGGGACAGGTTCCAATCAGCCCCAGCATTTT. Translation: CASRGTGSNQPQHF.

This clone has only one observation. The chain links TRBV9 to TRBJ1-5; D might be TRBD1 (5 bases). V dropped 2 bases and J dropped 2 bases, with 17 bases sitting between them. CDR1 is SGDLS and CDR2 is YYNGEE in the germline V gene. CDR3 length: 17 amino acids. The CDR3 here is CASSVGYDSMGNQPQHF. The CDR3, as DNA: TGTGCCAGCAGCGTCGGCTACGACAGCATGGGCAATCAGCCCCAGCATTTT.

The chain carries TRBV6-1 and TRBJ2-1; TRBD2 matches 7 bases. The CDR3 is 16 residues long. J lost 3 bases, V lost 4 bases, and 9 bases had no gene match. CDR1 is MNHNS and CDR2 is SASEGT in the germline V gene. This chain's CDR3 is CASSVTSGTIYNEQFF. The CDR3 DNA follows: TGTGCCAGCAGTGTGACCAGCGGGACCATCTACAATGAGCAGTTCTTC.

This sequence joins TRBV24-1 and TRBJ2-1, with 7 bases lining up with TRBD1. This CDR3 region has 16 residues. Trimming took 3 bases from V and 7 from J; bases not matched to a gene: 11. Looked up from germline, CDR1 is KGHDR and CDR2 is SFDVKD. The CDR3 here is CATSDPGGSTTNEQFF. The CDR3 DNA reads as TGTGCCACCAGTGATCCAGGGGGTTCGACCACGAATGAGCAGTTCTTC.

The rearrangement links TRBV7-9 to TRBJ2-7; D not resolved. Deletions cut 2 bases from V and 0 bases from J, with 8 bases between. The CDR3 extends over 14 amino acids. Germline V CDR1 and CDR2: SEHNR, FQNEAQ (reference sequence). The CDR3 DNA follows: TGTGCCAGCAGCTTACAGCGTTACTCCTACGAGCAGTACTTC. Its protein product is CASSLQRYSYEQYF.

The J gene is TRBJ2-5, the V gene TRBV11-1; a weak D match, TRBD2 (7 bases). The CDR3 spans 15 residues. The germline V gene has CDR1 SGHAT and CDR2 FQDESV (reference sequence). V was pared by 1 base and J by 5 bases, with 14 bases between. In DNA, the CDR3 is TGTGCCAGCAGCTTAGGTGGGGGGGCCTATGAGACCCAGTACTTC. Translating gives CASSLGGGAYETQYF.

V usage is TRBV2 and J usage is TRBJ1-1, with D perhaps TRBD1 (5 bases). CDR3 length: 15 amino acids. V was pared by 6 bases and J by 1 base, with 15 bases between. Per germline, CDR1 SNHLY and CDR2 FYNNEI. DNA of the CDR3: TGTGCCAGCAGCCAAGCCTGGGGGGGGAACACTGAAGCTTTCTTT. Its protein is CASSQAWGGNTEAFF.

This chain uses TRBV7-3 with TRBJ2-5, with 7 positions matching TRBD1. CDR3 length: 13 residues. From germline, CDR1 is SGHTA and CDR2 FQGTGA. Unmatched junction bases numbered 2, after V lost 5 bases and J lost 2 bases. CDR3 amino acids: CASSTGVQETQYF. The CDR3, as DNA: TGTGCCAGCAGCACAGGGGTTCAAGAGACCCAGTACTTC.

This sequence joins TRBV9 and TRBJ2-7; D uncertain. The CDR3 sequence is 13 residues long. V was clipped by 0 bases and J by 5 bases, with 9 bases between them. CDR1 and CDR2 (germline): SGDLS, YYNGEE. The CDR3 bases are TGTGCCAGCAGCGTAGCCCCCTTCCACGAGCAGTACTTC. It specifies CASSVAPFHEQYF.

Here the CDR3 reads CASSLGLGQTNTEAFF. CDR3 DNA sequence: TGCGCCAGCAGCTTGGGTTTGGGGCAGACGAACACTGAAGCTTTCTTT. This chain joins TRBV5-1 and TRBJ1-1; D perhaps matches TRBD1 (5 bases). Per the germline V gene, CDR1 is SGHRS and CDR2 is YFSETQ. The CDR3 is 16 residues long. The V and J ends lost 0 bases and 1 base respectively, with 13 bases between them.

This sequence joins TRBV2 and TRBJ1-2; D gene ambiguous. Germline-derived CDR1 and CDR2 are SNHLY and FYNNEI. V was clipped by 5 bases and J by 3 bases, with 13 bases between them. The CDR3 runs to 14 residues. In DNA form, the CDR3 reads TGTGCCAGCAGTCCTGGGAGGCCCGACTATGGCTACACCTTC. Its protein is CASSPGRPDYGYTF. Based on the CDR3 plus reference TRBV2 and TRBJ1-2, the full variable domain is EPEVTQTPSHQVTQMGQEVILRCVPISNHLYFYWYRQILGQKVEFLVSFYNNEISEKSEIFDDQFSVERPDGSNFTLKIRSTKLEDSAMYFCASSPGRPDYGYTFGSGTRLTVV.

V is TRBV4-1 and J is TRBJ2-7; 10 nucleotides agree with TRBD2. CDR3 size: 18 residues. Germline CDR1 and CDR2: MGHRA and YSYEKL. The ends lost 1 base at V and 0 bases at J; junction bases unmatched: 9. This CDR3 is CASSQVPPLAGSSYEQYF. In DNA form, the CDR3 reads TGCGCCAGCAGCCAAGTCCCCCCACTAGCGGGGAGCTCCTACGAGCAGTACTTC.

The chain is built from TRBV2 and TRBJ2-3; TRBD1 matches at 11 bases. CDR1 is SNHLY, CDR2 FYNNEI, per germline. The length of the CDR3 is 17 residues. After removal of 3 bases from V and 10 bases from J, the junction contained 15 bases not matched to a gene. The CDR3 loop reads CASSDPDRGLQKGAQYF. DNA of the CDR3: TGTGCCAGCAGTGATCCGGACAGGGGGCTTCAGAAGGGCGCGCAGTATTTT.

The CDR3 nucleotides are TGCGCCAGCAGCTTCCGTGCGGGGAACACTGAAGCTTTCTTT. Translated, it gives CASSFRAGNTEAFF. The chain couples TRBV5-1 to TRBJ1-1, with D hard to call. The V end lost 2 bases, the J end lost 1 base, and 9 bases lay between the germline ends. This CDR3 is built from 14 residues. The germline CDR1 and CDR2 sequences are SGHRS and YFSETQ.

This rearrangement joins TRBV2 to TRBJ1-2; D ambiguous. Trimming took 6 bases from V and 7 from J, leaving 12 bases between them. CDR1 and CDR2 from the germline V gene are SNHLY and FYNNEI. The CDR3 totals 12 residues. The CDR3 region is CASSVRVGGYTF. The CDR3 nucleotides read TGTGCCAGCAGCGTCCGGGTCGGTGGCTACACCTTC.

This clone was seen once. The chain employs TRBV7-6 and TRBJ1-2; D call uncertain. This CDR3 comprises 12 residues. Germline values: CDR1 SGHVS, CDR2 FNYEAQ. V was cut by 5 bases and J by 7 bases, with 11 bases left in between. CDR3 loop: CASSQDTGGYTF. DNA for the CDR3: TGTGCCAGCAGCCAAGACACCGGTGGCTACACCTTC.

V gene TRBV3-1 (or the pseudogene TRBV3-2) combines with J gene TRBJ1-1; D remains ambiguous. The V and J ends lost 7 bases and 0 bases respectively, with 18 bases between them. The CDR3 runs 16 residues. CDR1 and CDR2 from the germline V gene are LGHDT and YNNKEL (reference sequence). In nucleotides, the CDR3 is TGTGCCAGCACCCGCGGGTCCCCTCAGATGAACACTGAAGCTTTCTTT. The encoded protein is CASTRGSPQMNTEAFF.

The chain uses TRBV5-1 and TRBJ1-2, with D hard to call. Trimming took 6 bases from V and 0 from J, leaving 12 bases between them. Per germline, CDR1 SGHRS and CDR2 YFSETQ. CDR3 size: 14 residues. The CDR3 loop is CASTSEGANYGYTF. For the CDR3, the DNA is TGCGCCAGCACGTCGGAGGGAGCTAACTATGGCTACACCTTC. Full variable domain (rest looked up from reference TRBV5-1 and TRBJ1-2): KAGVTQTPRYLIKTRGQQVTLSCSPISGHRSVSWYQQTPGQGLQFLFEYFSETQRNKGNFPGRFSGRQFSNSRSEMNVSTLELGDSALYLCASTSEGANYGYTFGSGTRLTVV.

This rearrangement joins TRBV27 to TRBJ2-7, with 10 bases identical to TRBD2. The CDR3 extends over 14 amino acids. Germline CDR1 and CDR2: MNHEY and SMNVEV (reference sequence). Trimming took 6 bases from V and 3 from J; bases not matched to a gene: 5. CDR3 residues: CASRKREGYYEQYF. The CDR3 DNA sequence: TGTGCCAGCAGGAAGCGGGAGGGATACTACGAGCAGTACTTC.